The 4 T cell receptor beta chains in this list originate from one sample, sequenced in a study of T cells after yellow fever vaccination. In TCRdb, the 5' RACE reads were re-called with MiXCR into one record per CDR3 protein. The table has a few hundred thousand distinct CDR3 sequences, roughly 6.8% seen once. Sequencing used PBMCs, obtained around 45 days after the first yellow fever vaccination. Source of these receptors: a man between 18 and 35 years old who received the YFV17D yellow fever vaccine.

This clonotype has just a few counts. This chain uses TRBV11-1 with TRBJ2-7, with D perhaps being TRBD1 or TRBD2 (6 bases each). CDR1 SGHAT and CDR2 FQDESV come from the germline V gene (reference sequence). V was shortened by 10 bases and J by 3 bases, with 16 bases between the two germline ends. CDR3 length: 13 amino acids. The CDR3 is CATEGGSGYEQYF. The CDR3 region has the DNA TGTGCCACCGAGGGGGGAAGTGGCTACGAGCAGTACTTC.

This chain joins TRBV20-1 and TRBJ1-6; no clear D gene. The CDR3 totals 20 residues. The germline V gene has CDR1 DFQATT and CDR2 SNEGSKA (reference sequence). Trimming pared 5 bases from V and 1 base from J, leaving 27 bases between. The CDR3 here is CSAQMGNSRSYRSYNSPLHF. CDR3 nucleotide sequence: TGCAGTGCTCAGATGGGGAACAGCCGTAGTTATAGGTCCTATAATTCACCCCTCCACTTT.

The CDR3: CASSLDAGKGYYGYTF. The CDR3, as DNA: TGTGCCAGCAGCTTGGACGCCGGAAAGGGCTACTATGGCTACACCTTC. The V and J genes are TRBV5-6 and TRBJ1-2; D is unresolved. V was cut by 0 bases and J by 3 bases, with 15 bases left in between. Germline V gene lookup returns CDR1 SGHDT and CDR2 YYEEEE. CDR3 length equals 16 residues.

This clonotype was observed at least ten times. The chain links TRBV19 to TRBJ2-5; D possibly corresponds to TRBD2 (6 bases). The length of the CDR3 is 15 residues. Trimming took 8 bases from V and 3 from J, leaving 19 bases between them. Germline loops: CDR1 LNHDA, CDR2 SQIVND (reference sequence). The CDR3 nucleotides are TGTGCCAGTGCTGCGGCCCCCCCGGGGGAAGAGACCCAGTACTTC. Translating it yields CASAAAPPGEETQYF.